Shown below are 27 T cell receptor beta chains from a single sample sequenced in a study of identical twins. TCRdb used MiXCR to reprocess the 5' RACE reads, holding one entry per CDR3 protein. There are about 240,000 distinct CDR3 sequences in the sample; roughly 13% occur only once, and 3.5% to 4.5% lies in the top ten. These sequences were also reported in another study, on yellow fever vaccine responses in identical twins.

Sequencing was carried out using memory (CD45RO+) T cells sorted from blood. The receptors originated from a young woman in good health.

This clonotype was found a few times. The rearrangement links TRBV7-9 to TRBJ2-5; unclear D gene. CDR3 length: 11 amino acids. Germline-derived CDR1 and CDR2 are SEHNR and FQNEAQ (reference sequence). V was trimmed by 7 bases and J by 5 bases, leaving 8 bases between them. CDR3 sequence (DNA): TGTGCCAGCACAGAATTGGAGACCCAGTACTTC. Amino acids: CASTELETQYF.

This clonotype was seen many times. The chain couples TRBV3-1 to TRBJ2-7; D is unclear. This CDR3 is 13 amino acids long. Trimming took off 2 bases at V and 3 bases at J, with 8 bases between the two ends. The V gene's germline CDR1 is LGHDT and CDR2 YNNKEL (reference sequence). Written as DNA, the CDR3 is TGTGCCAGCAGCCAACACCCCAGCTACGAGCAGTACTTC. Protein product: CASSQHPSYEQYF.

This clonotype was seen many times. The chain has TRBV4-1 and TRBJ2-1; the D is unclear. This CDR3 is built from 17 residues. Germline CDR1 reads MGHRA; CDR2 reads YSYEKL. V was clipped by 3 bases and J by 0 bases, with 15 bases between them. This CDR3 is CASSQSSAASSYNEQFF. In DNA, the CDR3 is TGCGCCAGCAGCCAGTCCTCGGCAGCAAGCTCCTACAATGAGCAGTTCTTC.

The chain couples TRBV24-1 to TRBJ2-6; unclear D gene. The CDR3 extends over 16 amino acids. Germline assignment: CDR1 KGHDR and CDR2 SFDVKD. V lost 1 base and J lost 0, with 6 bases in between. Here the CDR3 reads CATSDFTSSGANVLTF. In DNA form, the CDR3 reads TGTGCCACCAGTGATTTTACGAGCTCTGGGGCCAACGTCCTGACTTTC.

V usage is TRBV7-2 and J usage is TRBJ2-3, with 7 bases that match TRBD2. V lost 3 bases and J lost 6; bases outside the gene matches: 6. The CDR3 has 14 residues. Germline loops: CDR1 SGHTA, CDR2 FQGNSA. CDR3 bases: TGTGCCAGCAGCTTTAAGCGGGGCCGGGATACGCAGTATTTT. Amino acids: CASSFKRGRDTQYF.

The gene calls are TRBV3-1 and TRBJ1-4; D gene ambiguous. Germline lookup yields CDR1 LGHDT and CDR2 YNNKEL (reference sequence). The CDR3 runs 12 residues. With 2 bases removed from V and 6 bases from J, the gap between germline ends came to 4 bases. CDR3 loop: CASSQPDEKLFF. Here the CDR3 DNA reads TGTGCCAGCAGCCAACCGGATGAAAAACTGTTTTTT.

The chain carries TRBV4-2 and TRBJ2-5; TRBD2 matches 12 bases. CDR3 size: 17 residues. Germline CDR1 reads LGHNA; CDR2 reads YNFKEQ. V gave up 1 base and J gave up 4 bases; unmatched junction bases: 7. The CDR3 protein is CASSQGSLAGGPETQYF. The DNA of the CDR3 is TGTGCCAGCAGCCAAGGGTCGCTAGCGGGGGGGCCAGAGACCCAGTACTTC.

In its sample, this clonotype was seen many times. CDR3 region: CATSLGLNTEAFF. DNA for the CDR3: TGTGCCACCTCCCTCGGGTTGAACACTGAAGCTTTCTTT. The chain couples TRBV10-3 to TRBJ1-1, with D uncertain. Deletions cut 10 bases from V and 0 bases from J, with 12 bases between. Germline V gene lookup returns CDR1 ENHRY and CDR2 SYGVKD. The CDR3 length is 13 residues.

This clonotype was seen only a few times. The chain employs TRBV2 and TRBJ1-5; a possible D gene is TRBD1 (5 bases). CDR3 length: 13 amino acids. The V end was cut by 8 bases, the J end by 1 base, with 9 bases between. Per the germline V gene, CDR1 is SNHLY and CDR2 is FYNNEI. CDR3 DNA: TGTGCCAGCGACCGGGACAGCAATCAGCCCCAGCATTTT. The encoded protein is CASDRDSNQPQHF. Full variable domain (missing parts from reference TRBV2 and TRBJ1-5): EPEVTQTPSHQVTQMGQEVILRCVPISNHLYFYWYRQILGQKVEFLVSFYNNEISEKSEIFDDQFSVERPDGSNFTLKIRSTKLEDSAMYFCASDRDSNQPQHFGDGTRLSIL.

The CDR3 DNA is TGTGCCAGCAGCTTGGAAGTGGTATCCGGGGAGCTGTTTTTT. The encoded protein is CASSLEVVSGELFF. This chain connects TRBV5-8 to TRBJ2-2; no definite D call. This CDR3 has 14 amino acids. Germline assignment: CDR1 SGHTS and CDR2 YDEGEE. The V and J ends lost 0 bases and 6 bases respectively, with 9 bases between them.

This chain uses TRBV9 with TRBJ1-4; D not resolved. Germline values: CDR1 SGDLS, CDR2 YYNGEE. The V gene lost 4 bases and the J gene lost 8 bases, with 15 bases spanning the gap. The CDR3 has 14 amino acids. The CDR3 spells CASSRGPTGEKLFF. The CDR3 DNA is TGTGCCAGCAGCCGGGGTCCCACCGGGGAAAAACTGTTTTTT.

This clonotype appeared many times. The rearrangement joins TRBV29-1 to TRBJ2-7; D gene ambiguous. V shed 7 bases and J shed 6 bases, with 16 bases lying between them. CDR1 SQVTM and CDR2 ANQGSEA come from the germline V gene. There are 12 residues in the CDR3. DNA for the CDR3: TGCAGCGCCCGGAACGCATTGGGCGAGCAGTACTTC. Encoded protein: CSARNALGEQYF.

In its sample, this clonotype was seen many times. The chain has TRBV28 and TRBJ1-1, with a possible D match to TRBD1 (6 bases). The V end lost 2 bases, the J end lost 1 base, and 8 bases lay between the germline ends. The CDR3 length is 14 residues. Looked up from germline, CDR1 is MDHEN and CDR2 is SYDVKM. DNA of the CDR3: TGTGCCAGCAGTTTAAGGACAGAGAACACTGAAGCTTTCTTT. It yields the protein CASSLRTENTEAFF.

This clonotype has a count of ten or more. The chain is built from TRBV25-1 and TRBJ1-5, with D possibly matching TRBD1 (6 bases). The CDR3 length is 18 residues. V gave up 1 base and J gave up 0 bases, with 16 bases separating them. Germline loops: CDR1 MGHDK, CDR2 SYGVNS. CDR3 protein: CASSEFTGTAYSNQPQHF. CDR3 DNA: TGTGCCAGCAGTGAATTCACAGGGACGGCATATAGCAATCAGCCCCAGCATTTT.

This clonotype has just a few counts. The rearrangement links TRBV7-9 to TRBJ2-1; tentative D call: TRBD1 (6 bases). The CDR3 loop spans 14 amino acids. Germline-derived CDR1 and CDR2 are SEHNR and FQNEAQ (reference sequence). The V gene lost 1 base and the J gene lost 8 bases, with 12 bases spanning the gap. In DNA, the CDR3 is TGTGCCAGCAGCTTAGGTATAGGGGGAGATGAGCAGTTCTTC. This codes for CASSLGIGGDEQFF.

This clonotype was seen more than once but under ten times. The chain carries TRBV20-1 and TRBJ2-7; 8 nucleotides line up with TRBD2. V gave up 6 bases and J gave up 5 bases; unmatched junction bases: 15. Germline V lookup: CDR1 DFQATT, CDR2 SNEGSKA (reference sequence). The CDR3 totals 15 residues. CDR3: CSAPERELRWDEQYF. The CDR3 nucleotides read TGCAGTGCCCCAGAGCGGGAGCTTCGTTGGGACGAGCAGTACTTC.

This clonotype is medium-sized within its sample. The rearrangement joins TRBV5-1 to TRBJ2-1, with TRBD2 matching over 11 bases. The germline gives CDR1 SGHRS, CDR2 YFSETQ. With 6 bases clipped from V and 3 bases from J, the junction kept 2 bases outside the gene matches. The CDR3 has 14 residues. The CDR3 DNA reads as TGCGCCAGCACCACTAGCGGGGGCTACAATGAGCAGTTCTTC. This gives the protein CASTTSGGYNEQFF.

V gene TRBV5-6 combines with J gene TRBJ1-6; D is uncertain. From germline, CDR1 is SGHDT and CDR2 YYEEEE. The V and J ends lost 5 bases and 8 bases respectively, with 11 bases between them. The CDR3 extends over 13 amino acids. CDR3 DNA sequence: TGTGCCAGCAGACGGGTTGAGGATTCACCCCTCCACTTT. Translating it yields CASRRVEDSPLHF.

This clonotype appeared many times. The V and J genes are TRBV6-5 and TRBJ2-2, with 7 positions matching TRBD2. Per germline, CDR1 MNHEY and CDR2 SVGAGI. The CDR3 extends over 16 amino acids. V shed 2 bases and J 6 bases; nucleotides not matched to a gene: 9. In DNA, the CDR3 is TGTGCCAGCAGTTACGGGAGGGCTTTCTCCGCCGGGGAGCTGTTTTTT. It translates to CASSYGRAFSAGELFF.

Many counts were recorded for this clonotype. The J gene is TRBJ2-3, the V gene TRBV25-1; no clear D gene. The CDR3 length is 14 residues. Germline V lookup: CDR1 MGHDK, CDR2 SYGVNS. V shed 2 bases and J shed 2 bases, with 8 bases lying between them. The CDR3 sequence: CASSEIEPTDTQYF. The CDR3 DNA is TGTGCCAGCAGTGAAATAGAACCCACAGATACGCAGTATTTT. The variable domain in full, with the rest retrieved from reference TRBV25-1 and TRBJ2-3, is EADIYQTPRYLVIGTGKKITLECSQTMGHDKMYWYQQDPGMELHLIHYSYGVNSTEKGDLSSESTVSRIRTEHFPLTLESARPSHTSQYLCASSEIEPTDTQYFGPGTRLTVL.

This clonotype turned up a few times. J is TRBJ1-6 and V is TRBV12-3 or TRBV12-4, with 9 bases aligning to TRBD1. The ends lost 6 bases at V and 0 bases at J; junction bases unmatched: 3. The CDR3 has 16 amino acids. The CDR3 reads CASRGGQGSYNSPLHF. The DNA for the CDR3 is TGTGCCAGCAGGGGGGGACAGGGCTCCTATAATTCACCCCTCCACTTT.

This rearrangement joins TRBV6-1 to TRBJ1-3; 8 nucleotides match TRBD1. The length of the CDR3 is 16 residues. Germline CDR1 and CDR2: MNHNS and SASEGT. The V segment lost 6 bases and the J segment 0 bases; nucleotides outside the gene matches: 7. The CDR3 loop is CASSLTGAGSGNTIYF. CDR3 DNA sequence: TGTGCCAGCAGCTTGACAGGGGCCGGCTCTGGAAACACCATATATTTT.

The CDR3 bases are TGTGCCAGCAGTTTGGGGGGCCCTCGCTCCTACGAGCAGTACTTC. Residues: CASSLGGPRSYEQYF. This chain joins TRBV28 and TRBJ2-7, with D perhaps assigned TRBD1 or TRBD2 (6 bases each). There are 15 residues in the CDR3. The V end lost 3 bases, the J end lost 0 bases, and 12 bases lay between the germline ends. The germline CDR1 and CDR2 sequences are MDHEN and SYDVKM.

This clonotype showed up just a few times. The chain combines TRBV29-1 with TRBJ2-3, with a tentative D call TRBD1 (6 bases). The V gene's germline CDR1 is SQVTM and CDR2 ANQGSEA. V lost 5 bases to trimming and J lost 2 bases, with 17 bases between them. The CDR3 runs 15 residues. The CDR3 DNA reads TGCAGCGTTACCCGTACAGGGACCGACACAGATACGCAGTATTTT. This encodes CSVTRTGTDTDTQYF.

The chain employs TRBV20-1 and TRBJ2-7; 10 nucleotides line up with TRBD1. This CDR3 spans 14 amino acids. V shed 8 bases, J shed 0 bases, and the junction held 7 bases outside the gene matches. The V gene's germline CDR1 is DFQATT and CDR2 SNEGSKA (reference sequence). Written as DNA, the CDR3 is TGCAGTACCGAAGGACAGGGGGACTCCTACGAGCAGTACTTC. Protein: CSTEGQGDSYEQYF.

This clonotype was found a few times. CDR3 DNA sequence: TGTGCCAGCAGCGCGACCGGGACCCAAAACCAGCAGTACTTC. Its translation is CASSATGTQNQQYF. The rearrangement links TRBV9 to TRBJ2-7; D is possibly TRBD1 or TRBD2 (5 bases each). V was cut by 3 bases and J by 8 bases, with 18 bases left in between. Germline CDR1 SGDLS, CDR2 YYNGEE. The CDR3 contains 14 residues.

The V call is TRBV7-2, the J call TRBJ1-1, with 7 bases matching TRBD1. With 4 bases clipped from V and 1 base from J, the junction kept 6 bases outside the gene matches. CDR3 length: 15 residues. Germline V gives CDR1 SGHTA, CDR2 FQGNSA. CDR3 sequence: CASSSTGWGNTEAFF. In DNA, the CDR3 is TGTGCCAGCAGCTCGACAGGGTGGGGGAACACTGAAGCTTTCTTT.